Each of the 16 T cell receptor beta chains below was sequenced from the same sample in a study of OX40 agonist ivuxolimab in advanced cancers. Library creation used the immunoSEQ multiplex PCR assay. The table was pulled from immuneACCESS by TCRdb, which kept in-frame rearrangements only. Such tables lose some clones; where checked, under half of the loss comes from unresolved V genes, and the rest has no known cause. This sample is represented by 59,000 or so clones; around 87% of them were singletons. In total, the top ten clones hold around 0.35% of the sample. This specimen was CD4+ or CD8+ T cells sorted from blood, taken in a trial of the OX40 agonist ivuxolimab. The receptors here all came from an adult with an advanced solid tumor such as melanoma, head and neck, liver or kidney cancer.

The chain recombines TRBV27 with TRBJ2-1; no definite D call. The V gene's germline CDR1 is MNHEY and CDR2 SMNVEV (reference sequence). The V end lost 2 bases, the J end lost 7 bases, and 15 bases lay between the germline ends. The CDR3 totals 15 residues. CDR3 residues: CASSLTAAAANEQFF. DNA of the CDR3: TGTGCCAGCAGTTTAACGGCGGCGGCGGCGAATGAGCAGTTCTTC.

This clone was seen only a few times. The chain has TRBV7-2 and TRBJ1-5; perhaps TRBD1 as D (5 bases). The length of the CDR3 is 15 residues. Trimming stripped 1 base from V and 1 base from J, with 8 bases between. Germline values: CDR1 SGHTA, CDR2 FQGNSA. This CDR3 reads CASSLVGESNQPQHF. CDR3 DNA sequence: TGTGCCAGCAGCTTAGTGGGGGAAAGCAATCAGCCCCAGCATTTT.

The chain joins TRBV7-8 to TRBJ2-1; possible D gene TRBD2, 6 bases. CDR3 size: 15 residues. The germline CDR1 and CDR2 sequences are SGHVS and FQNEAQ. V lost 1 base, J lost 0 bases, and 7 bases lay in between. The CDR3 reads CASSLGAGSYNEQFF. In DNA, the CDR3 is TGTGCCAGCAGCTTAGGAGCGGGCTCCTACAATGAGCAGTTCTTC.

The genes are TRBV18 and TRBJ1-5; D is ambiguous. CDR1 is KGHSH, CDR2 LQKENI, per germline. V lost 3 bases and J 6 bases, leaving 12 bases between the germline ends. CDR3 length equals 14 residues. This chain's CDR3 is CASSPSAPGQPQHF. The DNA of the CDR3 is TGTGCCAGCTCACCTTCGGCCCCCGGTCAGCCCCAGCATTTT.

The rearrangement joins TRBV30 to TRBJ2-7; TRBD2 agrees at 10 bases. After removal of 0 bases from V and 6 bases from J, the junction contained 8 bases not matched to a gene. In germline, CDR1 is GTSNPN, CDR2 SVGIG (reference sequence). The CDR3 runs to 15 residues. This CDR3 is CAWSVWLAGVREQYF. The CDR3, as DNA: TGTGCCTGGAGTGTTTGGCTAGCGGGAGTTCGCGAGCAGTACTTC. Together with reference TRBV30 and TRBJ2-7, the CDR3 gives the full variable domain: SQTIHQWPATLVQPVGSPLSLECTVEGTSNPNLYWYRQAAGRGLQLLFYSVGIGQISSEVPQNLSASRPQDRQFILSSKKLLLSDSGFYLCAWSVWLAGVREQYFGPGTRLTVT.

The table lists this clone with a count of one. The gene calls are TRBV7-6 and TRBJ2-7; no reliable D call. CDR3 length: 12 residues. Trimming cost V 1 base and J 4 bases, with 5 bases left between them. Germline CDR1 SGHVS, CDR2 FNYEAQ. CDR3 protein: CASSLDYYEQYF. CDR3 bases: TGTGCCAGCAGCTTAGACTATTACGAGCAGTACTTC.

This clone was recorded once. The chain carries TRBV7-2 and TRBJ1-3; D unclear. The V gene's germline CDR1 is SGHTA and CDR2 FQGNSA. The CDR3 extends over 14 amino acids. Trimming cost V 4 bases and J 0 bases, with 7 bases left between them. CDR3 amino acids: CASSSAYSGNTIYF. For the CDR3, the DNA is TGTGCCAGCAGCTCCGCCTACTCTGGAAACACCATATATTTT.

The chain is built from TRBV2 and TRBJ1-2, with D tentatively TRBD1 (6 bases). CDR3 length equals 15 residues. Trimming removed 0 bases at V and 8 bases at J, with 16 bases between. Germline loops: CDR1 SNHLY, CDR2 FYNNEI. The CDR3 region has the DNA TGTGCCAGCAGTGAAGCCGGCAGGGGAACGCGCGGCTACACCTTC. Its protein is CASSEAGRGTRGYTF.

The chain carries TRBV7-2 and TRBJ1-4; the match to TRBD1 covers 8 bases. Trimming took 5 bases from V and 6 from J; bases not matched to a gene: 5. CDR3 length equals 14 residues. In germline, CDR1 is SGHTA, CDR2 FQGNSA. CDR3 amino acids: CASSRDRGDEKLFF. The CDR3 DNA follows: TGTGCCAGCAGCAGAGACAGGGGAGATGAAAAACTGTTTTTT.

The genes are TRBV6-1 and TRBJ1-4; 11 bases match TRBD1. V lost 0 bases to trimming and J lost 8 bases; unmatched junction nucleotides: 2. The germline V gene has CDR1 MNHNS and CDR2 SASEGT. CDR3 length: 15 residues. The CDR3 bases are TGTGCCAGCAGTGAAGCGAGGGACAGGGGGGAAAAACTGTTTTTT. This gives the protein CASSEARDRGEKLFF.

The rearrangement links TRBV7-6 to TRBJ1-3; unclear D gene. With 4 bases removed from V and 3 bases from J, the gap between germline ends came to 13 bases. Looked up from germline, CDR1 is SGHVS and CDR2 is FNYEAQ. The CDR3 is 15 amino acids. The CDR3 region has the DNA TGTGCCAGCAGCTCTGTCCCCGGGATTGGAAACACCATATATTTT. Translated, it gives CASSSVPGIGNTIYF.

V is TRBV6-1 and J is TRBJ2-6; perhaps TRBD2 as D (5 bases). The CDR3 covers 13 residues. Germline values: CDR1 MNHNS, CDR2 SASEGT. V was clipped by 7 bases and J by 2 bases, with 6 bases between them. Here the CDR3 DNA reads TGTGCCAGCACGACTACTGGGGCCAACGTCCTGACTTTC. This codes for CASTTTGANVLTF.

CDR3 loop: CASRRRGSNEKLFF. The CDR3 DNA follows: TGTGCCAGCAGGCGAAGGGGATCTAATGAAAAACTGTTTTTT. The V call is TRBV7-8, the J call TRBJ1-4, with a possible D match to TRBD1 (5 bases). The CDR3 runs to 14 residues. With 6 bases removed from V and 3 bases from J, the gap between germline ends came to 11 bases. CDR1 SGHVS and CDR2 FQNEAQ come from the germline V gene.

The chain links TRBV20-1 to TRBJ2-7; D is ambiguous. The CDR3 loop spans 11 amino acids. CDR1 and CDR2 from the germline V gene are DFQATT and SNEGSKA (reference sequence). V was cut by 6 bases and J by 7 bases, with 13 bases left in between. The CDR3 region has the DNA TGCAGTGCCGCCCGGCGAAGGGAGCAGTACTTC. This encodes CSAARRREQYF.

This clone appeared a few times. The chain couples TRBV6-5 to TRBJ1-5; D is unresolved. The CDR3 is 13 residues long. Trimming shortened V by 7 bases and J by 3 bases, and 10 bases separated the two germline ends. The germline V gene has CDR1 MNHEY and CDR2 SVGAGI. In DNA form, the CDR3 reads TGTGCCAGCAAAGAAAGGGACAATCAGCCCCAGCATTTT. This sequence encodes CASKERDNQPQHF.

The chain joins TRBV9 to TRBJ2-2; 8 bases fit TRBD2. Unmatched junction bases numbered 19, after V lost 0 bases and J lost 6 bases. Per the germline V gene, CDR1 is SGDLS and CDR2 is YYNGEE. This CDR3 is 20 amino acids long. This chain's CDR3 is CASSVALGAGVRSLSGELFF. The CDR3 DNA reads TGTGCCAGCAGCGTAGCTCTGGGAGCGGGAGTGAGAAGTTTATCCGGGGAGCTGTTTTTT.